The 27 T cell receptor beta chains presented below share a single source sample, sequenced in a study of regulatory T cells in long-lasting Graves disease. Time point specified: newly diagnosed GD, antithyroid drugs for less than 3 months. There was RNA extracted from PBMCs, and the TCR library was made from it. TCR beta libraries were built with iRepertoire HTBI primers and Arm-PCR of CDR3 regions. TCRdb re-derived calls from the multiplex PCR reads in MiXCR, one entry per CDR3 protein. The data show around 250,000 distinct CDR3 sequences, roughly 18% seen once. This same sample was also part of a study on T cells in Graves' hyperthyroidism and ophthalmopathy.

The input for sequencing was peripheral blood mononuclear cells (PBMCs), taken at new diagnosis, from a patient treated with antithyroid drugs. Source of these receptors: a woman between 25 and 40 years old with Graves disease.

This clonotype was seen ten or more times. The CDR3 DNA sequence: TGTGCCAGCAGCTTAGCAGGGCCTGTCTATGGCTACACCTTC. Translated, it gives CASSLAGPVYGYTF. The chain combines TRBV7-9 with TRBJ1-2, with unresolved D. V lost 0 bases, J lost 4 bases, and 9 bases lay in between. CDR3 size: 14 residues. The germline gives CDR1 SEHNR, CDR2 FQNEAQ (reference sequence).

In nucleotides, the CDR3 is TGTGCCAGTAGTCCGAATACATATCAGCCCCAGCATTTT. Protein sequence: CASSPNTYQPQHF. V usage is TRBV19 and J usage is TRBJ1-5, with D hard to call. V dropped 5 bases and J dropped 5 bases, with 10 bases sitting between them. The CDR3 length is 13 residues. Germline CDR1 is LNHDA and CDR2 is SQIVND (reference sequence).

In its sample, this clonotype was seen once. The CDR3 sequence: CASSPSGTGDEAFF. CDR3 DNA: TGTGCCAGCAGCCCCTCCGGGACAGGGGATGAAGCTTTCTTT. The V and J genes are TRBV11-2 and TRBJ1-1; 10 bases agree with TRBD1. CDR3 length: 14 amino acids. Germline V gives CDR1 SGHAT, CDR2 FQNNGV. The V segment lost 5 bases and the J segment 7 bases; nucleotides outside the gene matches: 7.

Many counts were recorded for this clonotype. The rearrangement uses TRBV6-1 and TRBJ2-3; TRBD1 matches at 7 bases. This CDR3 contains 17 residues. With V trimmed by 11 bases and J by 3 bases, 20 bases remained unmatched. From germline, CDR1 is MNHNS and CDR2 SASEGT. CDR3 in amino acids: CAGPTSRDSGGTDTQYF. CDR3 coding DNA: TGTGCCGGTCCCACTTCCCGGGACAGCGGCGGGACAGATACGCAGTATTTT.

This clonotype was detected many times. The chain recombines TRBV12-5 with TRBJ1-5; the D gene is possibly TRBD1 (6 bases). CDR1 and CDR2 from the germline V gene are LGHNT and FRNRAP. The V and J ends lost 6 bases and 3 bases respectively, with 12 bases between them. The CDR3 has 14 amino acids. The CDR3 region has the DNA TGTGCTAGTGGGGGGGGGGCAAACAATCAGCCCCAGCATTTT. Amino acids: CASGGGANNQPQHF.

The sample holds many counts of this clonotype. One junction end does not reproduce the germline sequence, and a read error may be involved. J is TRBJ1-2 and V is TRBV5-1; TRBD1 might be the D (5 bases). Per germline, CDR1 SGHRS and CDR2 YFSETQ. This CDR3 is 15 amino acids long. Here the CDR3 reads CASSLDLGQNYGYTF. Written as DNA, the CDR3 is TGTGCCAGCAGCTTGGATTTGGGGCAGAACTATGGCTACACCTTC.

This clonotype appeared once. V usage is TRBV27 and J usage is TRBJ2-3; 7 bases are a match to TRBD2. Germline lookup yields CDR1 MNHEY and CDR2 SMNVEV (reference sequence). The junction had 7 bases not matched to a gene; V was cut back by 3 bases and J by 4 bases. This CDR3 contains 15 residues. The CDR3 DNA follows: TGTGCCAGCAGTTTTGGAGCGGGAAGGGCAGATACGCAGTATTTT. This encodes CASSFGAGRADTQYF.

The sample holds a few counts of this clonotype. The rearrangement joins TRBV20-1 to TRBJ1-1, with D unresolved. This CDR3 is built from 11 residues. Germline values: CDR1 DFQATT, CDR2 SNEGSKA (reference sequence). V was shortened by 1 base and J by 7 bases, with 7 bases between the two germline ends. CDR3 region: CSARGVGEAFF. The CDR3 nucleotides read TGCAGTGCTAGAGGAGTGGGTGAAGCTTTCTTT.

The gene calls are TRBV19 and TRBJ1-3; 7 nucleotides match TRBD1. The CDR3 loop spans 13 amino acids. V trimming: 8 bases; J trimming: 0 bases; junction bases outside the gene matches: 1. Germline V lookup: CDR1 LNHDA, CDR2 SQIVND (reference sequence). For the CDR3, the DNA is TGTGCCAGTGGGACAGTCTCTGGAAACACCATATATTTT. It codes for CASGTVSGNTIYF.

This clonotype was observed at least ten times. The rearrangement links TRBV6-1 to TRBJ1-1; maybe TRBD1 (5 bases). The CDR3 consists of 16 residues. Germline CDR1 is MNHNS and CDR2 is SASEGT. V was cut by 5 bases and J by 6 bases, with 22 bases left in between. The CDR3 is CASSPLREQGKSEAFF. DNA for the CDR3: TGTGCCAGCAGTCCCCTACGGGAGCAGGGAAAATCTGAAGCTTTCTTT.

This clonotype was picked up many times. This sequence joins TRBV12-3 or TRBV12-4 and TRBJ1-1; D perhaps matches TRBD1 (6 bases). The V and J ends lost 7 bases and 1 base respectively, with 10 bases between them. The CDR3 has 13 residues. The CDR3 loop reads CASTRTENTEAFF. The DNA of the CDR3 is TGTGCCAGCACCCGGACAGAGAACACTGAAGCTTTCTTT.

This clonotype has ten or more counts. The gene calls are TRBV2 and TRBJ1-2; D is possibly TRBD1 (6 bases). V was pared by 4 bases and J by 7 bases, with 16 bases between. The CDR3 spans 14 residues. From germline, CDR1 is SNHLY and CDR2 FYNNEI. The CDR3 here is CASSGSGAYGGYTF. CDR3 nucleotides: TGTGCCAGCAGTGGGTCGGGGGCTTATGGTGGCTACACCTTC. Combining the CDR3 with reference TRBV2 and TRBJ1-2 gives the whole variable domain EPEVTQTPSHQVTQMGQEVILRCVPISNHLYFYWYRQILGQKVEFLVSFYNNEISEKSEIFDDQFSVERPDGSNFTLKIRSTKLEDSAMYFCASSGSGAYGGYTFGSGTRLTVV.

This clonotype has at least ten counts. The rearrangement uses TRBV6-2 or TRBV6-3 and TRBJ2-3; weak D call: TRBD1 (5 bases). V was shortened by 9 bases and J by 4 bases, with 17 bases between the two germline ends. Per germline, CDR1 MNHEY and CDR2 SVGEGT. This CDR3 has 14 amino acids. CDR3 nucleotides: TGTGCCAGTAACTTCCTAGACAGATCAGATACGCAGTATTTT. This sequence encodes CASNFLDRSDTQYF.

This sequence joins TRBV5-4 and TRBJ1-1; 8 bases agree with TRBD1. Looked up from germline, CDR1 is SGHNT and CDR2 is YYREEE (reference sequence). This CDR3 region has 14 residues. V shed 0 bases and J 7 bases; nucleotides not matched to a gene: 5. Here the CDR3 reads CASSLVGTGVEAFF. DNA for the CDR3: TGTGCCAGCAGCTTGGTTGGGACAGGAGTTGAAGCTTTCTTT.

There are a few counts of this clonotype. The chain joins TRBV5-1 to TRBJ1-4; 8 nucleotides agree with TRBD1. The junction had 5 bases not matched to a gene; V was cut back by 0 bases and J by 7 bases. In germline, CDR1 is SGHRS, CDR2 YFSETQ. The CDR3 extends over 15 amino acids. CDR3 sequence (DNA): TGCGCCAGCAGCTTGGACGGACAGGGCGGTGAAAAACTGTTTTTT. This encodes CASSLDGQGGEKLFF.

This clonotype was found many times. The chain has TRBV5-1 and TRBJ2-1; 9 bases agree with TRBD2. The trim removed 0 bases at V and 5 bases at J, leaving 3 bases unmatched. This CDR3 region has 15 residues. Per the germline V gene, CDR1 is SGHRS and CDR2 is YFSETQ. Written as DNA, the CDR3 is TGCGCCAGCAGCTTGGGGCTAGCGGGAAACAATGAGCAGTTCTTC. Encoded protein: CASSLGLAGNNEQFF.

There are many counts of this clonotype. The V gene is TRBV4-1, the J gene TRBJ1-3; TRBD1 matches 7 bases. This CDR3 comprises 17 residues. CDR1 is MGHRA, CDR2 YSYEKL, per germline. Germline trimming cut 0 bases from V and 0 bases from J; bases unmatched to any gene: 5. The CDR3 loop reads CASSQDRQGDSGNTIYF. In DNA, the CDR3 is TGCGCCAGCAGCCAAGATCGACAGGGCGACTCTGGAAACACCATATATTTT.

This clonotype was observed a handful of times. The V and J genes are TRBV7-8 and TRBJ1-6; D is perhaps TRBD1 (5 bases). V lost 4 bases and J 4 bases, leaving 23 bases between the germline ends. Germline loops: CDR1 SGHVS, CDR2 FQNEAQ. The CDR3 loop spans 19 amino acids. CDR3 sequence reads: CASSSGPPGPGGYNSPLHF. The CDR3 coding sequence is TGTGCCAGCAGCTCTGGGCCTCCGGGGCCGGGAGGGTATAATTCACCCCTCCACTTT.

Notes on this clonotype: A far larger clone is only one base removed, so a read error is likely. The chain links TRBV6-9 to TRBJ1-5; D is undetermined. Germline loops: CDR1 MNHGY, CDR2 SVAAGI. V lost 4 bases, J lost 7 bases, and 17 bases lay in between. This CDR3 spans 15 amino acids. In nucleotides, the CDR3 is TGTGCCAGCAGTTGGGGAGAGACACGAGGACAGCCCCAGCATTTT. Protein sequence: CASSWGETRGQPQHF.

This clonotype was counted ten times or more. The chain recombines TRBV6-2 or TRBV6-3 with TRBJ2-7; the match to TRBD1 covers 7 bases. CDR1 is MNHEY, CDR2 SVGEGT, per germline. Trimming cost V 2 bases and J 6 bases; bases outside gene matches: 7. This CDR3 spans 14 amino acids. CDR3 nucleotide sequence: TGTGCCAGCAGTTACGGTGGGACAGTTCCCGAGCAGTACTTC. It specifies CASSYGGTVPEQYF.

This clonotype was counted a few times. The chain is built from TRBV5-1 and TRBJ2-1; 10 nucleotides align to TRBD1. This CDR3 region has 16 residues. J gave up 9 bases and V 3 bases, and 12 bases lay outside the gene matches. Germline assignment: CDR1 SGHRS and CDR2 YFSETQ. This chain's CDR3 is CASSYTVGQGVFEQFF. In nucleotides, the CDR3 is TGCGCCAGCAGCTATACAGTCGGACAGGGGGTATTTGAGCAGTTCTTC.

This clonotype has a handful of counts. The chain couples TRBV3-1 to TRBJ2-3; tentatively, D is TRBD2 (10 bases). Germline CDR1 reads LGHDT; CDR2 reads YNNKEL (reference sequence). V shed 8 bases and J shed 0 bases, with 33 bases lying between them. This CDR3 is built from 21 residues. This CDR3 is CASSPWDREILAGTSTDTQYF. DNA of the CDR3: TGTGCCAGCTCACCTTGGGACAGGGAGATACTAGCGGGAACTAGCACAGATACGCAGTATTTT.

This clonotype was picked up many times. The chain is built from TRBV2 and TRBJ2-3; tentative D call: TRBD2 (5 bases). In germline, CDR1 is SNHLY, CDR2 FYNNEI. The CDR3 totals 13 residues. V was pared by 11 bases and J by 1 base, with 13 bases between. CDR3 region: CAAGMSRTDTQYF. In DNA form, the CDR3 reads TGTGCCGCGGGCATGTCACGCACAGATACGCAGTATTTT.

With respect to this clonotype: A single base separates this from a much larger clone, so it may be a read error. This chain uses TRBV6-1 with TRBJ1-1; 8 nucleotides line up with TRBD1. The length of the CDR3 is 15 residues. Germline-derived CDR1 and CDR2 are MNHNS and SASEGT. CDR3 coding DNA: TGTGCCAGCAGGCCCCCTTGGACAGGGAGTACTGAAGCTTCCTTT. It is translated as CASRPPWTGSTEASF.

This clonotype came up many times. The V gene is TRBV5-1, the J gene TRBJ2-7; TRBD1 matches 11 bases. CDR3 length equals 15 residues. The V segment lost 0 bases and the J segment 6 bases; nucleotides outside the gene matches: 5. Germline V lookup: CDR1 SGHRS, CDR2 YFSETQ. The CDR3 loop is CASSLGGTGGIEQYF. In nucleotides, the CDR3 is TGCGCCAGCAGCTTGGGAGGGACAGGGGGTATCGAGCAGTACTTC.

The table lists this clonotype with many counts. Written as DNA, the CDR3 is TGTGCCAGCAGAAAACCGCGGCAGGGGGGAAGTGGCACCGGGGAGCTGTTTTTT. It encodes CASRKPRQGGSGTGELFF. The chain couples TRBV7-9 to TRBJ2-2; a possible D gene is TRBD1 (7 bases). Germline V CDR1 and CDR2: SEHNR, FQNEAQ (reference sequence). The CDR3 runs to 18 residues. Trimming took off 6 bases at V and 4 bases at J, with 24 bases between the two ends.

As to this clonotype: Since a much larger clone is just one base distant, this may be a read error. Given the absence of the conserved phenylalanine or tryptophan at the CDR3 end, a read error is likely. This chain connects TRBV29-1 to TRBJ2-3; D perhaps matches TRBD2 (6 bases). The germline gives CDR1 SQVTM, CDR2 ANQGSEA. This CDR3 contains 14 residues. The germline V and J ends were trimmed by 7 bases and 2 bases, with 16 bases remaining between them. The CDR3 protein is CSAPWTDYTDTQYS. For the CDR3, the DNA is TGCAGCGCCCCCTGGACGGACTACACAGATACGCAGTATTCT.